This T cell receptor beta chain was sequenced in a study of T-cell memory formation after mild COVID-19 (dated by TCRdb to about 2021). Some background on the complete study: Most TCR sequence clusters were specific to one of the two donors. Longitudinal TCRalpha and TCRbeta repertoire sequencing tracked T-cell clones expanding and contracting after mild COVID-19 in a couple of donors. Two young, previously healthy adult volunteers made up the cohort, one male and one female.

Reading the germline V gene gives CDR1 SGHTA and CDR2 FQGNSA. V is shortened by 2 bases, J by 8 bases, and the region joining them spans 15 bases. The CDR3 measures 14 amino acids from cysteine to phenylalanine. Just the 42-base CDR3 DNA is kept, in frame starting at base 1. Worth noting for this clonotype: The antigen it recognizes is unknown. No base quality values were provided; no much bigger clone lies one nucleotide off.

Broader findings and caveats from the paper: The study included only a couple of mild cases, and larger cohorts that include severe cases with pre-infection samples were judged to be necessary. Contracting CD4+ clones turned up mainly in the CM and EM memory subsets, whereas EMRA was where CD8+ clones were enriched. Clones that contracted from day 15 to 85 showed balanced CD4/CD8 phenotypes, whereas a second wave of clones that expanded from day 15 to 37 leaned towards CD4+. Some responding clones were found in pre-infection memory, which suggests that pre-existing cross-reactive memory T cells took part in the SARS-CoV-2 response. SARS-CoV-2 specificity of the second-wave clones peaking on day 37 was not confirmed.

PBMCs were isolated by Ficoll-Paque density gradient centrifugation. The listed sequencing device is Illumina NovaSeq 6000. Using 5'RACE with constant-segment primers, TCRalpha and TCRbeta cDNA libraries were constructed, with sample barcodes and unique molecular identifiers added in the process. RNA was extracted from every sample with Trizol reagent. Library amplification was performed in two PCR steps, and a second sample barcode and Illumina TruSeq adapters were introduced in the second step. Sequencing of libraries was performed on an Illumina NovaSeq with 2 x 150 bp paired-end reads. On the authors' methods: Reads were demultiplexed and collapsed into UMI-guided consensus sequences with migec v1.2.7. Using mixcr v2.1.11, UMI consensuses were aligned to TRA and TRB V and J templates and then assembled into clonotypes. Expanded or contracted clonotypes were those called significant by both edgeR and NoisET, with noise models trained on biological replicates. For edgeR calls, the cutoffs were a false discovery rate-adjusted p below 0.01 and a log2 fold-change threshold of 1. As an exploratory analysis of dynamics, PCA with hierarchical clustering was applied to max-normalized trajectories of the 1000 most abundant clonotypes. Separately sequenced CD4+ and CD8+ repertoires were used to assign the CD4 or CD8 phenotype of responding clones. TCRdb trimmed the raw reads at Q25, called clones with MiXCR and kept productive beta chains. Each record represents a unique CDR3 protein, reported with the most common genes and DNA among its rows. TCRdb's processing, not the study's, gives the V and J calls here. This sample holds hundreds of thousands of distinct CDR3 sequences; about a sixth were observed only once. The ten largest clonotypes hold about a fifth of the sample.

The chain is assembled from TRBV7-2 and TRBJ1-2; the D gene cannot be resolved reliably. Sequenced material: PBMCs or a T cell subset sorted from them (not recorded which). This TCR was recovered from a man between 18 and 29 years old who had mild COVID-19 (a few samples of this study predate the infection). The sample titles of this study are shuffled in the database, so cell type and time point are left out; the donor was told from shared clones. The CDR3 protein: CASSLMVGGGGYTF. The DNA reads as follows: TGTGCCAGCAGCTTAATGGTGGGAGGAGGGGGCTACACCTTC.